This T cell receptor beta chain originates from a study of blood T cell repertoires in COVID-19. The wider study: Sites in the United States, Italy and Spain provided acute and convalescent COVID-19 samples.

Enrolled through a virtual design, the participants were between about 18 and 100 years of age and came from some 26 US areas. Cohorts were based on clinical histories the participants reported. As originally analysed: Amplified reference gene primers provided the basis for estimating nucleated cell counts. Generated by immunoSEQ multiplex PCR, the TCRdb table keeps only in-frame clones and is missing some. V and J calls plus clone size are reproduced from that table; the DNA served to infer D and trimming. The sample has 180,000 or so clones; roughly 84% are singletons. The sequencing input was PBMCs or T cells enriched from blood (not recorded which). This clonotype was sampled from a human donor with acute COVID-19. The donor label of this sample is uncertain.

The chain's CDR3 is CASSSSSGGIYNEQFF. Written as DNA, the CDR3 is TGCGCCAGCAGCTCTTCTAGCGGGGGGATCTACAATGAGCAGTTCTTC. J is TRBJ2-1 and V is TRBV5-1; 11 positions match TRBD2. CDR3 size: 16 residues. Trimming at V came to 3 bases and at J to 3 bases, leaving 5 bases not matched to a gene. Germline V gene lookup returns CDR1 SGHRS and CDR2 YFSETQ. The full variable domain, completed using reference TRBV5-1 and TRBJ2-1, is KAGVTQTPRYLIKTRGQQVTLSCSPISGHRSVSWYQQTPGQGLQFLFEYFSETQRNKGNFPGRFSGRQFSNSRSEMNVSTLELGDSALYLCASSSSSGGIYNEQFFGPGTRLTVL.